This entry lists 2 T cell receptor beta chains sequenced from one sample in a study of T cell changes during pregnancy in multiple sclerosis. The assay was immunoSEQ multiplex PCR, and TCRdb's table has in-frame clones only and misses some. The sample consists of about 99,000 clones, around nine tenths of them appearing once. The sample in question was peripheral blood, obtained after pregnancy. Every receptor here comes from a female donor with multiple sclerosis, enrolled in a pregnancy study.

The genes are TRBV14 and TRBJ2-1; no clear D gene. Trimming took off 0 bases at V and 9 bases at J, with 9 bases between the two ends. There are 13 residues in the CDR3. Germline V gene lookup returns CDR1 SGHDN and CDR2 FVKESK. CDR3 DNA: TGTGCCAGCAGCCAAGATTGGAGAGCTGAGCAGTTCTTC. Residues: CASSQDWRAEQFF.

V usage is TRBV19 and J usage is TRBJ1-2; D unclear. V lost 7 bases and J 3 bases, leaving 18 bases between the germline ends. Germline lookup yields CDR1 LNHDA and CDR2 SQIVND (reference sequence). The CDR3 has 15 amino acids. CDR3 in DNA: TGTGCCAGTACACCGCTAAGAGGGTCCCACTATGGCTACACCTTC. Translation: CASTPLRGSHYGYTF.